This T cell receptor (beta chain) came from a study of cytomegalovirus exposure and HLA in healthy donors. Overall study context: Unique TCRs numbering around 80 million, obtained from HLA-typed donors, made up an early data release. There were 350 to 400 genotyped donors. Of these, 81% fell in the genetic ancestry cluster associated with self-reported Caucasian donors. Study-wide points: Sequencing likely produced, as an artifact, a cluster of highly shared sequence variants. Sequencing depth across donors, presence/absence analyses assumed, was roughly uniform.

Germline V lookup: CDR1 SGDLS, CDR2 YYNGEE. CDR3 size: 14 residues. J was trimmed by 2 bases and V by 4 bases; bases with no gene match: 6. With regard to this clone: Its antigen is not known.

PCR used 60 Vbeta primers and 13 Jbeta primers. The data were produced by immunoSEQ multiplex PCR, yet TCRdb's version contains in-frame clones alone and is incomplete. The repertoire has 150,000 to 180,000 clones, 80% of them found once; the top ten carry approximately 5.6%. The clonotype comes from a woman between 40 and 50 years old in good health and CMV-seropositive. The sequencing input was PBMCs. V usage is TRBV9 and J usage is TRBJ2-7; 7 bases align to TRBD1. The CDR3 spells CASSPGQDPYEQYF. CDR3 DNA sequence: TGTGCCAGCAGCCCCGGACAGGATCCCTACGAGCAGTACTTC.